This entry is about one T cell receptor beta chain. The sample belongs to a study of cytomegalovirus exposure and HLA in healthy donors. The PCR was carried out with 60 Vbeta primers and 13 Jbeta primers. Libraries were prepared by immunoSEQ multiplex PCR; TCRdb keeps only in-frame clonotypes and omits some of them. The top ten hold around 10% of the sample, which has 30,000 to 35,000 clones, about 70% seen once. Looked up from germline, CDR1 is SGHRS and CDR2 is YFSETQ. The CDR3 is made up of 16 amino acids. Germline trimming cut 4 bases from V and 1 base from J; bases unmatched to any gene: 6. The origin of this receptor is a man aged 35 to 55 in good health and CMV-seropositive. The sample comprised PBMCs. The gene calls are TRBV5-1 and TRBJ2-1; TRBD1 aligns across 9 bases. CDR3 protein: CASSASGTGSYNEQFF. CDR3 DNA: TGCGCCAGCAGCGCCTCCGGGACAGGGTCCTACAATGAGCAGTTCTTC.